This T cell receptor (beta chain) emerged from a study of blood T cells in healthy people across ages. Alongside a J-beta primer mix, a sample-barcoded 5' primer served in a second PCR lasting roughly 6 to 11 cycles. From the 5' RACE reads, TCRdb called clonotypes with MiXCR, one entry per CDR3 protein. The sample includes 1.5 million to 2 million distinct CDR3 sequences, 28% of them seen just once. Every donor contributed around 10 milliliters of peripheral blood by blood draw. Extracted total RNA amounted to at least 6 micrograms for each sample. Germline V gene sequence: CDR1 MDHEN, CDR2 SYDVKM. Trimming at V came to 1 base and at J to 5 bases, leaving 3 bases not matched to a gene. The CDR3 consists of 15 residues.

The sample taken for sequencing was blood. The sequence derives from a woman aged 30 to 39 in good health. This rearrangement joins TRBV28 to TRBJ2-1; 9 nucleotides align to TRBD2. The CDR3 DNA reads TGTGCCAGCAGTTTATTTGGCGGGGGGGACAATGAGCAGTTCTTC. As protein: CASSLFGGGDNEQFF.